Below, 28 T cell receptor beta chains from the same sample are listed, as sequenced in a study of OX40 agonist ivuxolimab in advanced cancers. Libraries were built with the immunoSEQ multiplex PCR assay. The immuneACCESS repertoire file appears here via TCRdb, limited to in-frame rearrangements. These files lack a portion of the clones; in checked studies, under half of the deficit traces to unresolved V genes, and the cause of the others is not known. This sample has approximately 44,000 clones in its table, and 80% of those were observed once. About 5.2% of the sample lies in the top ten. Sequencing was performed on CD4+ or CD8+ T cells sorted from blood, taken in a trial of the OX40 agonist ivuxolimab. The receptor set was obtained from an adult with an advanced solid tumor such as melanoma, head and neck, liver or kidney cancer.

The chain joins TRBV7-8 to TRBJ2-7, with a possible D match to TRBD2 (7 bases). The CDR3 runs to 15 residues. CDR1 and CDR2 (germline): SGHVS, FQNEAQ. Between the trimmed V and J ends, which lost 2 bases and 1 base, there was a span of 12 bases. CDR3 loop: CASSLRGAGSYEQYF. The CDR3 bases are TGTGCCAGCAGCTTACGGGGGGCAGGTTCCTACGAGCAGTACTTC.

The gene calls are TRBV6-4 and TRBJ1-3, with D unclear. Trimming stripped 3 bases from V and 2 bases from J, with 8 bases between. CDR1 is MRHNA and CDR2 is SNTAGT in the germline V gene. This CDR3 has 14 residues. The CDR3 protein is CASSEPTAGNTIYF. CDR3 sequence (DNA): TGTGCCAGCAGTGAACCGACCGCTGGAAACACCATATATTTT.

The chain recombines TRBV10-3 with TRBJ1-1; no reliable D call. V was cut by 10 bases and J by 6 bases, with 21 bases left in between. From germline, CDR1 is ENHRY and CDR2 SYGVKD. This CDR3 has 14 amino acids. As DNA, the CDR3 is TGTGCCAGCAGACCCGGACCGCCGAGGGCTGAAGCTTTCTTT. Translation: CASRPGPPRAEAFF.

This sequence joins TRBV5-1 and TRBJ2-5; TRBD2 aligns across 10 bases. J was trimmed by 4 bases and V by 0 bases; bases with no gene match: 6. The CDR3 runs to 16 residues. Germline CDR1 and CDR2: SGHRS and YFSETQ. CDR3 protein: CASSLESSGRIETQYF. DNA of the CDR3: TGCGCCAGCAGCTTGGAAAGTAGCGGGAGGATAGAGACCCAGTACTTC.

This clone was detected only once. The chain has TRBV7-3 and TRBJ2-2; D gene unclear. This CDR3 comprises 14 residues. The V gene's germline CDR1 is SGHTA and CDR2 FQGTGA. The ends were cut back, 1 base at V and 4 bases at J, with 7 bases in the middle. DNA for the CDR3: TGTGCCAGCAGCTTAATGGCTGCCACCGGGGAGCTGTTTTTT. This codes for CASSLMAATGELFF.

A single count supports this clone. A junction end diverges from the germline sequence, so it may reflect a read error. The J gene is TRBJ1-3, the V gene TRBV7-7; 8 nucleotides agree with TRBD1. This CDR3 has 18 residues. Germline assignment: CDR1 SSHAT and CDR2 FNYEAQ (reference sequence). For the CDR3, the DNA is TGTGCTAGCAGCTTAAGGGCAGGGGGCCTTAACTCTGGAAACACCATATATTTT. Encoded protein: CASSLRAGGLNSGNTIYF.

The chain combines TRBV4-3 with TRBJ2-7; tentatively, D is TRBD1 (5 bases). Trimming removed 0 bases from V and 5 bases from J, with 11 bases in between. This CDR3 contains 14 residues. Looked up from germline, CDR1 is LGHNA and CDR2 is YSLEER. The chain's CDR3 is CASSQDARVDEQYF. The CDR3 region has the DNA TGCGCCAGCAGCCAAGATGCCAGGGTGGACGAGCAGTACTTC.

The rearrangement links TRBV5-4 to TRBJ2-3; 7 positions agree with TRBD2. The CDR3 length is 15 residues. The V gene end was trimmed by 9 bases and the J gene end by 2 bases; junction bases not matched to a gene: 12. Germline V gives CDR1 SGHNT, CDR2 YYREEE (reference sequence). CDR3 loop: CAISAGTLPTDTQYF. Here the CDR3 DNA reads TGTGCCATTTCAGCGGGAACTCTCCCCACAGATACGCAGTATTTT.

This clone has only one observation. The rearrangement uses TRBV10-2 and TRBJ2-2, with 7 bases aligning to TRBD1. The CDR3 runs 14 residues. The V segment lost 7 bases and the J segment 1 base; nucleotides outside the gene matches: 3. Germline V gene data show CDR1 as WSHSY and CDR2 as SAAADI. CDR3 loop: CASKGAENTGELFF. In DNA, the CDR3 is TGCGCCAGCAAGGGGGCGGAGAACACCGGGGAGCTGTTTTTT.

The rearrangement joins TRBV5-1 to TRBJ1-1; the D gene is possibly TRBD1 (5 bases). Deletions cut 2 bases from V and 5 bases from J, with 10 bases between. In germline, CDR1 is SGHRS, CDR2 YFSETQ. This CDR3 spans 13 amino acids. The DNA for the CDR3 is TGCGCCAGCAGCTTTCTGGAGGGGACTGAAGCTTTCTTT. Translated: CASSFLEGTEAFF. Full variable domain (remainder filled in from reference TRBV5-1 and TRBJ1-1): KAGVTQTPRYLIKTRGQQVTLSCSPISGHRSVSWYQQTPGQGLQFLFEYFSETQRNKGNFPGRFSGRQFSNSRSEMNVSTLELGDSALYLCASSFLEGTEAFFGQGTRLTVV.

The chain joins TRBV11-1 to TRBJ2-1; 8 positions match TRBD2. Per the germline V gene, CDR1 is SGHAT and CDR2 is FQDESV (reference sequence). After removal of 1 base from V and 3 bases from J, the junction contained 2 bases not matched to a gene. The CDR3 spans 15 residues. The CDR3: CASSLEGLGYNEQFF. CDR3 sequence (DNA): TGTGCCAGCAGCTTAGAGGGACTAGGCTACAATGAGCAGTTCTTC.

This clone has a single count. The genes are TRBV5-1 and TRBJ1-3; 7 positions agree with TRBD1. The CDR3 loop spans 16 amino acids. J gave up 0 bases and V 4 bases, and 7 bases lay outside the gene matches. The germline V gene has CDR1 SGHRS and CDR2 YFSETQ. The CDR3 nucleotides read TGCGCCAGCAGCGGCAAGACAGGGATCTCTGGAAACACCATATATTTT. This translates into CASSGKTGISGNTIYF.

The V and J genes are TRBV15 and TRBJ2-3; D is unresolved. The V gene's germline CDR1 is LNHNV and CDR2 YYDKDF (reference sequence). CDR3 size: 15 residues. Trimming cost V 0 bases and J 5 bases, with 12 bases left between them. The CDR3 bases are TGTGCCACCAGCAGAGAGTTCCGTCCGGGAGATACGCAGTATTTT. It yields the protein CATSREFRPGDTQYF.

The V call is TRBV6-5, the J call TRBJ2-3, with D hard to call. The CDR3 extends over 13 amino acids. In germline, CDR1 is MNHEY, CDR2 SVGAGI. Trimming shortened V by 0 bases and J by 5 bases, and 6 bases separated the two germline ends. The CDR3, as DNA: TGTGCCAGCAGTTACTCCCCCAGAGATACGCAGTATTTT. The encoded protein is CASSYSPRDTQYF.

The V gene is TRBV5-4, the J gene TRBJ2-3; D not resolved. Trimming removed 1 base from V and 4 bases from J, with 10 bases in between. From germline, CDR1 is SGHNT and CDR2 YYREEE (reference sequence). The CDR3 contains 14 residues. The CDR3 DNA sequence: TGTGCCAGCAGCTTGACAGCCTTCGCAGATACGCAGTATTTT. Amino acid sequence: CASSLTAFADTQYF. Together with reference TRBV5-4 and TRBJ2-3, the CDR3 gives the full variable domain: ETGVTQSPTHLIKTRGQQVTLRCSSQSGHNTVSWYQQALGQGPQFIFQYYREEENGRGNFPPRFSGLQFPNYSSELNVNALELDDSALYLCASSLTAFADTQYFGPGTRLTVL.

The rearrangement uses TRBV5-5 and TRBJ2-5; D not resolved. Trimming pared 0 bases from V and 5 bases from J, leaving 14 bases between. Germline loops: CDR1 SGHKS, CDR2 YYEKEE (reference sequence). This CDR3 contains 15 residues. CDR3 residues: CASSLAVGRQETQYF. CDR3 nucleotide sequence: TGTGCCAGCAGCTTGGCGGTAGGGCGGCAGGAGACCCAGTACTTC.

The rearrangement links TRBV9 to TRBJ2-3, with D hard to call. V lost 4 bases, J lost 1 base, and 4 bases lay in between. CDR1 and CDR2 from the germline V gene are SGDLS and YYNGEE. The CDR3 length is 12 residues. CDR3 region: CASSPRTDTQYF. The CDR3 coding sequence is TGTGCCAGCAGCCCGCGCACAGATACGCAGTATTTT.

The chain recombines TRBV27 with TRBJ1-5, with 9 positions matching TRBD1. The CDR3 is 16 residues long. Trimming removed 5 bases from V and 7 bases from J; junction bases left unmatched: 12. Germline values: CDR1 MNHEY, CDR2 SMNVEV (reference sequence). The CDR3 DNA follows: TGTGCCAGCAGTCCCCTCGGACAGGGGAGACGACAGCCCCAGCATTTT. Translated: CASSPLGQGRRQPQHF.

The chain employs TRBV7-3 and TRBJ2-3; D might be TRBD2 (6 bases). This CDR3 has 12 amino acids. CDR1 is SGHTA and CDR2 is FQGTGA in the germline V gene. V gave up 4 bases and J gave up 12 bases, with 14 bases separating them. The CDR3 loop is CASSSPGTPQYF. DNA of the CDR3: TGTGCCAGCAGCTCCCCCGGGACTCCCCAGTATTTT. Filled out from reference TRBV7-3 and TRBJ2-3, the complete variable domain reads GAGVSQTPSNKVTEKGKYVELRCDPISGHTALYWYRQSLGQGPEFLIYFQGTGAADDSGLPNDRFFAVRPEGSVSTLKIQRTERGDSAVYLCASSSPGTPQYFGPGTRLTVL.

The chain couples TRBV19 to TRBJ2-4; D gene unclear. The germline V and J ends were trimmed by 3 bases and 0 bases, with 9 bases remaining between them. Germline CDR1 and CDR2: LNHDA and SQIVND (reference sequence). This CDR3 is 15 amino acids long. The CDR3 spells CASSIGGVAKNIQYF. The CDR3 region has the DNA TGTGCCAGTAGTATCGGCGGAGTAGCCAAAAACATTCAGTACTTC.

The chain has TRBV6-6 and TRBJ1-4, with a possible D match to TRBD1 (6 bases). This CDR3 has 16 residues. In germline, CDR1 is MNHNY, CDR2 SVGAGI (reference sequence). Trimming removed 2 bases at V and 5 bases at J, with 15 bases between. For the CDR3, the DNA is TGTGCCAGCAGTTACAGCAGGGGCGCCCAAAATGAAAAACTGTTTTTT. It is translated as CASSYSRGAQNEKLFF.

The chain carries TRBV5-6 and TRBJ2-4; 9 bases match TRBD1. V trimming: 4 bases; J trimming: 7 bases; junction bases outside the gene matches: 6. This CDR3 comprises 14 residues. The germline V gene has CDR1 SGHDT and CDR2 YYEEEE. The CDR3 is CASSPGTGRNIQYF. The CDR3 coding sequence is TGTGCCAGCAGCCCCGGGACAGGGCGTAACATTCAGTACTTC.

This clone counts as medium-sized. This chain joins TRBV11-3 and TRBJ2-1; D gene uncertain. Germline CDR1 and CDR2: SGHNT and YENEEA. Deletions cut 5 bases from V and 6 bases from J, with 11 bases between. This CDR3 region has 13 residues. The CDR3 DNA follows: TGTGCCAGCAGCAAACAGTACGGCAATGAGCAGTTCTTC. Amino acids: CASSKQYGNEQFF.

The chain couples TRBV9 to TRBJ2-7; 10 nucleotides agree with TRBD2. Germline-derived CDR1 and CDR2 are SGDLS and YYNGEE. This CDR3 region has 14 residues. J lost 3 bases, V lost 2 bases, and 2 bases had no gene match. The CDR3 coding sequence is TGTGCCAGCAGCGTTGCTAGCGGGAGCTACGAGCAGTACTTC. It yields the protein CASSVASGSYEQYF.

The chain links TRBV19 to TRBJ1-1, with 9 bases fitting TRBD1. Germline-derived CDR1 and CDR2 are LNHDA and SQIVND (reference sequence). Trimming at V came to 4 bases and at J to 6 bases, leaving 6 bases not matched to a gene. The CDR3 has 14 amino acids. Written as DNA, the CDR3 is TGTGCCAGTAGTAGGACGGGACAGGGCGCTGAAGCTTTCTTT. Amino acid sequence: CASSRTGQGAEAFF.

V gene TRBV6-1 combines with J gene TRBJ2-5; D is tentatively TRBD1 or TRBD2 (7 bases each). V lost 2 bases and J lost 4, with 14 bases in between. Germline values: CDR1 MNHNS, CDR2 SASEGT. The CDR3 spans 15 residues. The CDR3 sequence: CASSEQPGGGETQYF. Written as DNA, the CDR3 is TGTGCCAGCAGTGAACAGCCAGGGGGGGGAGAGACCCAGTACTTC.

The V call is TRBV10-2, the J call TRBJ2-4, with D hard to call. The CDR3 length is 13 residues. V was trimmed by 6 bases and J by 6 bases, leaving 12 bases between them. Germline CDR1 and CDR2: WSHSY and SAAADI. The CDR3 nucleotides read TGCGCCAGCAGCGATCCCTCTACAAACATTCAGTACTTC. Its protein is CASSDPSTNIQYF.

This clone has a handful of counts. The V gene is TRBV5-1, the J gene TRBJ1-3, with a possible D match to TRBD1 (6 bases). V was trimmed by 4 bases and J by 4 bases, leaving 15 bases between them. CDR1 SGHRS and CDR2 YFSETQ come from the germline V gene. The length of the CDR3 is 15 residues. The CDR3 here is CASSDPQGTGNTIYF. The CDR3 bases are TGCGCCAGCAGCGACCCACAGGGTACCGGAAACACCATATATTTT.